This T cell receptor (beta chain) was found in a study of T cells in Graves' hyperthyroidism and ophthalmopathy. Researchers amplified the TCR beta CDR3 regions from RNA transcripts. HTBI primers drove first-round RT-PCR of the TCR CDR3. TCRdb re-derived calls from the multiplex PCR reads in MiXCR, one entry per CDR3 protein. Of 400,000 to 450,000 distinct CDR3 sequences listed, roughly 14% were seen once; the top ten hold around 13%. PBMCs were sourced from approximately 9.3 ml fresh peripheral blood. The sample holds many counts of this clonotype. This CDR3 is built from 15 residues. The V gene's germline CDR1 is MGHRA and CDR2 YSYEKL. V was shortened by 0 bases and J by 1 base, with 9 bases between the two germline ends.

The sequenced sample was blood. The receptor was derived from a young man with Graves' ophthalmopathy. This rearrangement joins TRBV4-1 to TRBJ1-1; D might be TRBD1 (6 bases). CDR3 protein: CASSQETTGNTEAFF. CDR3 nucleotides: TGCGCCAGCAGCCAAGAAACGACAGGGAACACTGAAGCTTTCTTT.